Sequencing of this T cell receptor beta chain was carried out in a study of blood T cell repertoires in COVID-19. CDR3 length: 11 residues. Looked up from germline, CDR1 is LGHDT and CDR2 is YNNKEL (reference sequence). V lost 5 bases, J lost 7 bases, and 8 bases lay in between. TCRdb's copy holds only in-frame clones and misses some; the assay was immunoSEQ multiplex PCR. The sample records 250,000 to 300,000 clones, 90% being singletons. The chain has TRBV3-1 (or the pseudogene TRBV3-2) and TRBJ1-2; D gene uncertain. The sequence was obtained from an older woman with COVID-19, enrolled during active disease. The source material was peripheral blood. CDR3 sequence (DNA): TGTGCCAGCAGCTATTTGGCTGGCTACACCTTC. Encoded protein: CASSYLAGYTF.